A selection of T cell receptor beta chains follows, all from one sample in a study of T cells expressing NK-cell markers. One entry per CDR3 protein, without DNA, is what TCRdb gives after re-calling the 5' RACE reads. The sample has 200,000 to 300,000 distinct CDR3 sequences. The source material was blood T cells: a sorted CD56 or NKG2C T cell subset, CD4+ or CD8+ T cells, or bulk PBMC T cells (not recorded which). Source of these receptors: a man aged 18 to 30 in good health. CDR3s include the opening cysteine and the closing phenylalanine or tryptophan.

TRBJ2-6	TRBV28	15	CASSLAASGANVLTF
TRBJ2-3	TRBV12-3/TRBV12-4	11	CASLKGDTQYF
TRBJ1-1	TRBV11-3	15	CASSSTGTGGDEAFF
TRBJ2-2	TRBV5-8	15	CASHVTGTYTGELFF
TRBJ1-4	TRBV14	13	CASSQGTSEKLFF
TRBJ2-3	TRBV24-1	13	CATSEGVRDTQYF
TRBJ1-5	TRBV7-8	19	CASSSYHDRGRGSNQPQHF
TRBJ1-5	TRBV12-2	14	CASRLDVGNQPQHF
TRBJ2-1	TRBV18	15	CASSPRAGGPFEQFF
TRBJ1-1	TRBV12-3/TRBV12-4	13	CASNRGTVVRAFF
TRBJ2-3	TRBV7-6	11	CASMVLDTQYF
TRBJ2-4	TRBV20-1	13	CSALAGGENIQYF
TRBJ2-1	TRBV7-9	14	CASSLVQRLNEQFF
TRBJ1-3	TRBV6-1	16	CASSVVEGFSGNTIYF
TRBJ2-2	TRBV5-1	13	CASSVQDTGELFF
TRBJ1-3	TRBV12-3/TRBV12-4	16	CASRSGGTSSGNTIYF
TRBJ1-6	TRBV12-3/TRBV12-4	15	CASSLLSGGNSPLHF
TRBJ2-2	TRBV7-9	14	CASSLRTGAGELFF
TRBJ2-7	TRBV4-3	14	CASSTSRDSYEQYF
TRBJ2-7	TRBV11-1	16	CASSYHTGASSYEQYF
TRBJ2-1	TRBV20-1	14	CSAAGQGDANEQFF
TRBJ2-7	TRBV4-3	16	CASSQESRGSSYEQYF
TRBJ2-1	TRBV6-4	13	CASSDRGWSEQFF
TRBJ2-5	TRBV20-1	15	CSAMILAGDRETQYF
TRBJ2-5	TRBV5-1	15	CASSLFDRDQETQYF
TRBJ2-7	TRBV2	13	CASTQLRVYEQYF
TRBJ2-7	TRBV4-3	18	CASSQGIPLAGSSYEQYF
TRBJ2-7	TRBV29-1	14	CSVEGLAGGEQQYF
TRBJ2-2	TRBV6-5	16	CASSYGSTTSSGELFF
TRBJ2-1	TRBV24-1	11	CATSEGPARFF
TRBJ1-2	TRBV7-8	14	CASSSEQGNYGYTF
TRBJ1-3	TRBV12-3/TRBV12-4	14	CASIYHKAGNTIYF
TRBJ2-7	TRBV20-1	13	CSARAGPPYEQYF
TRBJ1-6	TRBV11-2	14	CASSHYRDHSPLHF
TRBJ1-3	TRBV10-3	16	CAISGTGQSSGNTIYF
TRBJ2-2	TRBV4-3	14	CASSQVEGGSELFF
TRBJ1-5	TRBV29-1	13	CSAGEQGNQPQHF
TRBJ1-1	TRBV20-1	14	CSARGPRRGWEAFF
TRBJ2-3	TRBV23-1	17	CASSLPGGGIRTDTQYF
TRBJ2-3	TRBV7-8	17	CASSRKPRQGTSDTQYF
TRBJ2-2	TRBV11-2	15	CASSLGQTYTGELFF
TRBJ2-5	TRBV18	15	CASSRAGTLQETQYF
TRBJ2-1	TRBV19	16	CASSIPGGRSYNEQFF
TRBJ1-5	TRBV20-1	13	CSARPGIGQPQHF
TRBJ1-2	TRBV20-1	14	CSANIYTDRGGYTF
TRBJ2-7	TRBV12-3/TRBV12-4	14	CASSRSTGYSEQYF
TRBJ2-3	TRBV12-3/TRBV12-4	14	CASRLAALTDTQYF
TRBJ1-1	TRBV30	13	CACPRTGDTEAFF
TRBJ1-1	TRBV20-1	14	CSARGGTGLTEAFF
TRBJ2-1	TRBV9	12	CASSASLAKQFF
TRBJ1-1	TRBV12-3/TRBV12-4	16	CASRQRMKGTTFEAFF
TRBJ2-5	TRBV29-1	11	CSARTGGTQYF
TRBJ2-6	TRBV5-1	16	CASSPATGGGANVLTF